The subject of this entry is one T cell receptor beta chain. This CDR3 comprises 13 residues. Germline lookup yields CDR1 SGHRS and CDR2 YFSETQ. V lost 0 bases to trimming and J lost 5 bases, with 9 bases between them. How the authors handled the data: Estimated nucleated cell counts came from reference gene primer amplification. Sequencing used immunoSEQ multiplex PCR; TCRdb keeps in-frame clones, though not all of them. V and J calls and clone size are as listed in that table; D and trimming were resolved from the DNA. Among about 76,000 clones listed, under 95% were seen once. The record originates from a study of blood T cell repertoires in COVID-19.

This TCR derives from a human donor in a cohort sampled during active COVID-19. Specimen: peripheral blood. V gene TRBV5-1 combines with J gene TRBJ2-7; the D gene is possibly TRBD2 (5 bases). The CDR3 bases are TGCGCCAGCAGCTTGGACGGGATCCACGAGCAGTACTTC. Translation: CASSLDGIHEQYF.